This T cell receptor (beta chain) was sequenced during a study of Ad26.COV2.S vaccination and SARS-CoV-2 variants. Regarding treatment: about 20 received Ad26.COV2.S at low or high dose, single or two shots; several received placebo; per-sample allocation not given. Day 63 after the first vaccine or placebo injection was the time point for sampling. Data came from immunoSEQ multiplex PCR; TCRdb stores just in-frame clones and leaves some out. The repertoire consists of hundreds of thousands of clones, with approximately 88% occurring once and the leading ten covering approximately 1.5%. The CDR3 contains 13 residues. Unmatched junction bases numbered 3, after V lost 1 base and J lost 9 bases. Germline CDR1 reads SNHLY; CDR2 reads FYNNEI.

Sequenced here: peripheral blood, sampled in a trial of Ad26.COV2.S vaccine versus placebo. This rearrangement joins TRBV2 to TRBJ1-3, with 7 nucleotides matching TRBD1. The origin of this receptor is a person aged 18-60 years who received the Ad26.COV2.S COVID-19 vaccine or a placebo. This CDR3 reads CASSEGRDSTIYF. The CDR3 coding sequence is TGTGCCAGCAGTGAAGGAAGGGACAGCACCATATATTTT.